This section outlines one T cell receptor beta chain sequence together with its context. Its antigen is undetermined. This entry belongs to a study of OX40 agonist ivuxolimab in advanced cancers. Study-wide results and caveats: Expanded clones were, on average, more numerous in CD8+ T cells than in CD4+.

Libraries were prepared by immunoSEQ multiplex PCR; TCRdb keeps only in-frame clonotypes and omits some of them. The table lists around 25,000 clones, approximately 80% of them singletons. Anyone with autoimmune disease history or systemic immunosuppression was excluded. Blood draws occurred at baseline, cycle 4 day 1, and cycle 7 day 1. This CDR3 is 12 amino acids long. CDR1 and CDR2 (germline): SGHRS, YFSETQ. Trimming pared 3 bases from V and 2 bases from J, leaving 4 bases between. V and J are TRBV5-1 and TRBJ2-3; unclear D gene. The TCR originated in an adult with an advanced solid tumor such as melanoma, head and neck, liver or kidney cancer. The specimen comprised CD4+ or CD8+ T cells sorted from blood, sampled in a trial of the OX40 agonist ivuxolimab. The CDR3 reads CASSWVTDTQYF. In nucleotides, the CDR3 is TGCGCCAGCAGCTGGGTCACAGATACGCAGTATTTT.